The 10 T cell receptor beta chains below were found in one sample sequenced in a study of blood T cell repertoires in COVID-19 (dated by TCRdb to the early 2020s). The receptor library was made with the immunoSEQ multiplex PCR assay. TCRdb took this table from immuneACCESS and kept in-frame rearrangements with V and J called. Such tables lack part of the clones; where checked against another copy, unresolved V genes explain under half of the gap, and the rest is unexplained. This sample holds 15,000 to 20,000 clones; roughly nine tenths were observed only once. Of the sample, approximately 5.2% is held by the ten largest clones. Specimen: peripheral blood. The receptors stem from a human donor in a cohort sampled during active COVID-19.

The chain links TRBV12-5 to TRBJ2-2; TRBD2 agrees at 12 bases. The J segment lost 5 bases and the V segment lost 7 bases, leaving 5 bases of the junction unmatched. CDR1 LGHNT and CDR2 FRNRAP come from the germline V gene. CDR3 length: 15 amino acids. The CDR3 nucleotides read TGTGCTAGTGATACCGGGACTAGCGGGACCGGGGAGCTGTTTTTT. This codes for CASDTGTSGTGELFF.

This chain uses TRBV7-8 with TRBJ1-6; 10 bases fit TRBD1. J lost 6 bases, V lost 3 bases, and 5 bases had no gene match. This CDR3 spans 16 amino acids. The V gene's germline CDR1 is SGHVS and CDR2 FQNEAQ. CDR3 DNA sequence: TGTGCCAGCAGCTTGGACAGGGGGAATAGTAATTCACCCCTCCACTTT. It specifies CASSLDRGNSNSPLHF.

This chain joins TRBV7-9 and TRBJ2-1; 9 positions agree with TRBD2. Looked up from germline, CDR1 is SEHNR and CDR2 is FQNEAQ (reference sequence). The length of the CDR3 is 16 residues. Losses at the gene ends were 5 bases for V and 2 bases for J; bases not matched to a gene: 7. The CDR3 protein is CASSQPGLAPYNEQFF. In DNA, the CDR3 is TGTGCCAGCAGCCAGCCGGGACTAGCACCCTACAATGAGCAGTTCTTC.

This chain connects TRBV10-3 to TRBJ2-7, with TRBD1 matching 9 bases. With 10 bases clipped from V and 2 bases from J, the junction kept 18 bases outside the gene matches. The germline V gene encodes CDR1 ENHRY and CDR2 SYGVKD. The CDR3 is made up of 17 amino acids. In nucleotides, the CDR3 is TGTGCCAGGACAGGGGATAGAGTAGCGGGTCCCACCTACGAGCAGTACTTC. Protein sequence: CARTGDRVAGPTYEQYF.

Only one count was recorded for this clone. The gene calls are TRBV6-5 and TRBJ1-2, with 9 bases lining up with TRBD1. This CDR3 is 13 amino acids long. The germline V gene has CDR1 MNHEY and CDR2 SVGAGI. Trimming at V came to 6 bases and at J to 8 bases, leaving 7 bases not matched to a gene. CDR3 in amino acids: CASSLTGGSGYTF. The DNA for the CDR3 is TGTGCCAGCAGCCTTACAGGGGGCAGCGGCTACACCTTC.

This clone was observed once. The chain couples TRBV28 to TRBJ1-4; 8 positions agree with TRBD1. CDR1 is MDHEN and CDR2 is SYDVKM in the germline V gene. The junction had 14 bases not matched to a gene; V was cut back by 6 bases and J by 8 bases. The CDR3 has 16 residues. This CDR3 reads CASSPAGTGGVEKLFF. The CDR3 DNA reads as TGTGCCAGCAGCCCCGCCGGGACAGGTGGAGTGGAAAAACTGTTTTTT.

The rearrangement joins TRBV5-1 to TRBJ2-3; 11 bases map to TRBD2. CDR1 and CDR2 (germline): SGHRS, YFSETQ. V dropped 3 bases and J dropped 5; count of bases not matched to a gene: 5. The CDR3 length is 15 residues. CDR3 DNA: TGCGCCAGCAGCTCACTAGCGGGAGTAATAGATACGCAGTATTTT. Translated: CASSSLAGVIDTQYF.

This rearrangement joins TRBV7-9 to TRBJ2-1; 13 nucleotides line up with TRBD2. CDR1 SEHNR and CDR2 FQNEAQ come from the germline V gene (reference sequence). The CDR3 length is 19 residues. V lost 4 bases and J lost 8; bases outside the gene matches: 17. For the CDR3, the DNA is TGTGCCAGCAGCTCAACCGGGACACCGGGACTAGCGGGAATCTATGAGCAGTTCTTC. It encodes CASSSTGTPGLAGIYEQFF. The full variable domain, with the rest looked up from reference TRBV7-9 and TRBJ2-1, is DTGVSQNPRHKITKRGQNVTFRCDPISEHNRLYWYRQTLGQGPEFLTYFQNEAQLEKSRLLSDRFSAERPKGSFSTLEIQRTEQGDSAMYLCASSSTGTPGLAGIYEQFFGPGTRLTVL.

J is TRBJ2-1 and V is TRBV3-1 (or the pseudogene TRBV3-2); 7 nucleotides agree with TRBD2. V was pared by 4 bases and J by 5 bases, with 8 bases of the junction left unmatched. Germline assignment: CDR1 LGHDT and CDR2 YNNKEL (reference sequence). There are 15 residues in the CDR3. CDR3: CASSPGPAGNNEQFF. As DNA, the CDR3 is TGTGCCAGCAGCCCAGGGCCAGCGGGGAACAATGAGCAGTTCTTC.

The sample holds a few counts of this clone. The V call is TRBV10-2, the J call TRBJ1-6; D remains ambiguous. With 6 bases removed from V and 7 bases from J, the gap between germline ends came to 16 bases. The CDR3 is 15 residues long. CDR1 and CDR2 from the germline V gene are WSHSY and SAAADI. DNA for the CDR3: TGCGCCAGCAGCCCCTTCGGTTTTAACAATTCACCCCTCCACTTT. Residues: CASSPFGFNNSPLHF.